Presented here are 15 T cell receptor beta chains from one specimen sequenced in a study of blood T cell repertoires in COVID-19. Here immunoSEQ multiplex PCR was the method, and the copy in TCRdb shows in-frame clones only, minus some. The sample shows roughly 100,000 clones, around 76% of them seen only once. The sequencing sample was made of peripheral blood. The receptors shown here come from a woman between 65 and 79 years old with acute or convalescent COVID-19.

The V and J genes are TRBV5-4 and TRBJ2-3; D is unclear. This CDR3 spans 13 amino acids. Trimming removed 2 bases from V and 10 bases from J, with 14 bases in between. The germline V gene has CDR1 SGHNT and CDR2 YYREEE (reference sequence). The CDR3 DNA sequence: TGTGCCAGCAGCTTTACGCCCGGGTGGGCGCAGTATTTT. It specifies CASSFTPGWAQYF. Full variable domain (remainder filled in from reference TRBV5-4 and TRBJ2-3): ETGVTQSPTHLIKTRGQQVTLRCSSQSGHNTVSWYQQALGQGPQFIFQYYREEENGRGNFPPRFSGLQFPNYSSELNVNALELDDSALYLCASSFTPGWAQYFGPGTRLTVL.

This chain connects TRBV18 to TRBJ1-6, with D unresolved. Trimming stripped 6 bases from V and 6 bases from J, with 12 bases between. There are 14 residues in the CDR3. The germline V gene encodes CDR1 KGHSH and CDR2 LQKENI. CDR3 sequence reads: CASSTDTVNSPLHF. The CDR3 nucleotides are TGTGCCAGCTCTACCGACACGGTTAATTCACCCCTCCACTTT.

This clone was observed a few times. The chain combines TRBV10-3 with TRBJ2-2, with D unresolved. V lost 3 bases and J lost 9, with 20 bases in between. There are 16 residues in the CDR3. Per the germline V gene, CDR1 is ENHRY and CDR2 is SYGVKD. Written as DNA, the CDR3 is TGTGCCATCAGTGATAGCTCGGCGAGACGAGAGCGGGAGCTGTTTTTT. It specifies CAISDSSARRERELFF.

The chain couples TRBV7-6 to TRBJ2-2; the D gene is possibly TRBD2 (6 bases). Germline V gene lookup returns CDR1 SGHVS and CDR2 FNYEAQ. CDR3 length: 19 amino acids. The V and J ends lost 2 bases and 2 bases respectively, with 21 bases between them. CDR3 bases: TGTGCCAGCAGCTTATTTGGATCCCGGGACTTAGTTAACACCGGGGAGCTGTTTTTT. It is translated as CASSLFGSRDLVNTGELFF. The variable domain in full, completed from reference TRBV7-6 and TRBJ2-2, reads GAGVSQSPRYKVTKRGQDVALRCDPISGHVSLYWYRQALGQGPEFLTYFNYEAQQDKSGLPNDRFSAERPEGSISTLTIQRTEQRDSAMYRCASSLFGSRDLVNTGELFFGEGSRLTVL.

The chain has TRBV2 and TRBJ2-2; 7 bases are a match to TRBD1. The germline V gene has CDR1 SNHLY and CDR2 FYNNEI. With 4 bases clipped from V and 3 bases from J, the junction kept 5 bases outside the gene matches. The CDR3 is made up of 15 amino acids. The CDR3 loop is CASSASRGYTGELFF. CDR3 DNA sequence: TGTGCCAGCAGTGCCAGCAGGGGGTACACCGGGGAGCTGTTTTTT.

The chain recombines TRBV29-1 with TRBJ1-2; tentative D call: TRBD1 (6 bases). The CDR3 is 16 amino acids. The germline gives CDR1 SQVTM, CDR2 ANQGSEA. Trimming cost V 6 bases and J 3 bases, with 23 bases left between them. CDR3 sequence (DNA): TGCAGCGTCCCCCGGGGGGGGGACACCAGGGACTATGGCTACACCTTC. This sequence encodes CSVPRGGDTRDYGYTF. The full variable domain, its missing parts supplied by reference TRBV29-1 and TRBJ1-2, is SAVISQKPSRDICQRGTSLTIQCQVDSQVTMMFWYRQQPGQSLTLIATANQGSEATYESGFVIDKFPISRPNLTFSTLTVSNMSPEDSSIYLCSVPRGGDTRDYGYTFGSGTRLTVV.

The CDR3 region is CASSLQYNQPQHF. The CDR3 DNA sequence: TGTGCCAGCAGCTTACAGTACAATCAGCCCCAGCATTTT. V gene TRBV7-2 combines with J gene TRBJ1-5; no definite D call. V dropped 2 bases and J dropped 3 bases, with 5 bases sitting between them. CDR3 length: 13 amino acids. Germline CDR1 and CDR2: SGHTA and FQGNSA. Variable domain in full (rest from reference TRBV7-2 and TRBJ1-5): GAGVSQSPSNKVTEKGKDVELRCDPISGHTALYWYRQSLGQGLEFLIYFQGNSAPDKSGLPSDRFSAERTGGSVSTLTIQRTQQEDSAVYLCASSLQYNQPQHFGDGTRLSIL.

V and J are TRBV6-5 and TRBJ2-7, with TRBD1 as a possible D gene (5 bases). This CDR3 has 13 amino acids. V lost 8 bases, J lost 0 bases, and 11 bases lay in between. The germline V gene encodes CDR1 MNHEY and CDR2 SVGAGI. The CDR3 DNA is TGTGCCAGCCTCCAGGGTGGCTCCTACGAGCAGTACTTC. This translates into CASLQGGSYEQYF.

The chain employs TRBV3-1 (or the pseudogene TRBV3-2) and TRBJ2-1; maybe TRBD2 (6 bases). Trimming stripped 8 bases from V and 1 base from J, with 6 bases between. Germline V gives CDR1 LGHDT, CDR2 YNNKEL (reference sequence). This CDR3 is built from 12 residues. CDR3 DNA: TGTGCCAGCGGGAGGTCCTACAATGAGCAGTTCTTC. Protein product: CASGRSYNEQFF.

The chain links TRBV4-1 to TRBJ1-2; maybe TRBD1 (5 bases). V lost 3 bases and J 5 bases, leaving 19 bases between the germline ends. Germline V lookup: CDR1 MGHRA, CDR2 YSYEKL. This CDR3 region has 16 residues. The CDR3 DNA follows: TGCGCCAGCAGCCAGGGCTTGGGGGGGGAGGCGTATGGCTACACCTTC. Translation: CASSQGLGGEAYGYTF.

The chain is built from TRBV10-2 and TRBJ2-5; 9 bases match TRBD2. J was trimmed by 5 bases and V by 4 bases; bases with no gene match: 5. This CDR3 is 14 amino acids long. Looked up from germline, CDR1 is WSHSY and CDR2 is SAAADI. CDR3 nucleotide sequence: TGCGCCAGCAGTGGCGGGGGGGCCTTTGAGACCCAGTACTTC. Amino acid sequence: CASSGGGAFETQYF.

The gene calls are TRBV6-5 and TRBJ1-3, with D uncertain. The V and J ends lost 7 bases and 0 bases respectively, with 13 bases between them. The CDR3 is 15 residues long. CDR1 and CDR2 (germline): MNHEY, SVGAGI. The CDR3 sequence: CASIAPGISGNTIYF. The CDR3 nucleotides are TGTGCCAGCATCGCACCGGGAATCTCTGGAAACACCATATATTTT.

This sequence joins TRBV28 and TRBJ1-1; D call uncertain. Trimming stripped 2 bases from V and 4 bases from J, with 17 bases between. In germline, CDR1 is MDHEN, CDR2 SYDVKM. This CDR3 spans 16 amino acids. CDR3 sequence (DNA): TGTGCCAGCAGTTTAAATACTGGTCTAAGTGTCACTGAAGCTTTCTTT. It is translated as CASSLNTGLSVTEAFF.

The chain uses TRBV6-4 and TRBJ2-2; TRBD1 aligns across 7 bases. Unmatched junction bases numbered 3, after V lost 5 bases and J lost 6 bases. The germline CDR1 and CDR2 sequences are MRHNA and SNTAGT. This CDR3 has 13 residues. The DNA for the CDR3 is TGTGCCAGCAGTTTACAGGGGTCCGGGGAGCTGTTTTTT. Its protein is CASSLQGSGELFF.

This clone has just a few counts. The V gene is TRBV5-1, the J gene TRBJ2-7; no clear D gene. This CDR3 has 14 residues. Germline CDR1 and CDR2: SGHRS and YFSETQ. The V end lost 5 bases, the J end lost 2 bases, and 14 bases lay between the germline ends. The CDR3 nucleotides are TGCGCCAGCAGGATGAGGTCAGAGACCTACGAGCAGTACTTC. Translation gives CASRMRSETYEQYF.